Following are 26 T cell receptor beta chains from one sample sequenced in a study of blood T cells in healthy people across ages. Combining a sample-barcoded 5' primer with a J-beta primer mix, a second PCR ran for roughly 7 to 11 cycles. TCRdb reprocessed the 5' RACE reads via MiXCR and lists one record per CDR3 protein. The table shows over a million distinct CDR3 sequences, with around 59% occurring only once. Sequencing input: blood. Receptors originate from a man aged 18 to 35 in good health.

This clonotype was counted between two and nine times. This chain links TRBV10-3 with TRBJ2-3; tentative D call: TRBD2 (5 bases). With 3 bases removed from V and 0 bases from J, the gap between germline ends came to 13 bases. The germline V gene encodes CDR1 ENHRY and CDR2 SYGVKD. CDR3 length equals 16 residues. DNA of the CDR3: TGTGCCATCAGTGAATCGAGCGGAAAGAGCACAGATACGCAGTATTTT. Translating gives CAISESSGKSTDTQYF.

The CDR3 is CATSGRLTEAGTDTQYF. DNA of the CDR3: TGTGCCACCAGCGGTCGATTGACGGAGGCAGGCACAGATACGCAGTATTTT. This rearrangement joins TRBV15 to TRBJ2-3, with D maybe TRBD2 (5 bases). This CDR3 has 17 amino acids. Germline CDR1 is LNHNV and CDR2 is YYDKDF (reference sequence). Trimming took 5 bases from V and 1 from J, leaving 19 bases between them.

The genes are TRBV7-9 and TRBJ2-5; 9 bases agree with TRBD1. The CDR3 length is 15 residues. With 5 bases clipped from V and 2 bases from J, the junction kept 6 bases outside the gene matches. Germline V gene sequence: CDR1 SEHNR, CDR2 FQNEAQ (reference sequence). This chain's CDR3 is CASSRSGQGQETQYF. CDR3 coding DNA: TGTGCCAGCAGCAGAAGTGGACAGGGGCAAGAGACCCAGTACTTC.

This sequence joins TRBV7-8 and TRBJ1-4; no firm D call. V lost 1 base and J 7 bases, leaving 10 bases between the germline ends. CDR3 length equals 14 residues. CDR1 is SGHVS and CDR2 is FQNEAQ in the germline V gene. In nucleotides, the CDR3 is TGTGCCAGCAGCTTAGTGGGGTTCGGTGAAAAACTGTTTTTT. It specifies CASSLVGFGEKLFF.

The V gene is TRBV21-1, the J gene TRBJ1-5; the table calls TRBD1, which could not be checked here. TRBV21-1 is a pseudogene locus. The CDR3 consists of 17 residues. The CDR3 reads CASSKFSGVGSNQPQHF. CDR3 nucleotide sequence: TGTGCCAGCAGCAAATTTTCAGGGGTTGGGAGCAATCAGCCCCAGCATTTT.

This sequence joins TRBV5-1 and TRBJ1-1, with D tentatively TRBD1 (5 bases). There are 14 residues in the CDR3. Looked up from germline, CDR1 is SGHRS and CDR2 is YFSETQ. The V end was cut by 6 bases, the J end by 3 bases, with 15 bases between. The CDR3 sequence: CASTLGPADTEAFF. Here the CDR3 DNA reads TGCGCCAGCACCCTGGGGCCGGCGGACACTGAAGCTTTCTTT.

This clonotype was detected only once. V usage is TRBV11-2 and J usage is TRBJ2-1; D possibly matches TRBD1 or TRBD2 (5 bases each). Trimming stripped 6 bases from V and 3 bases from J, with 15 bases between. This CDR3 spans 15 amino acids. Germline CDR1 reads SGHAT; CDR2 reads FQNNGV. The CDR3 nucleotides read TGTGCCAGCAGTCGGACACGGGAATACTACAATGAGCAGTTCTTC. Residues: CASSRTREYYNEQFF.

The gene calls are TRBV27 and TRBJ1-6; a possible D gene is TRBD1 (6 bases). Germline CDR1 MNHEY, CDR2 SMNVEV (reference sequence). This CDR3 region has 15 residues. V was shortened by 6 bases and J by 9 bases, with 18 bases between the two germline ends. The CDR3 reads CASSPGQGMGSPLHF. The DNA of the CDR3 is TGTGCCAGCAGCCCAGGCCAGGGGATGGGTTCACCCCTCCACTTT.

The rearrangement joins TRBV4-2 to TRBJ2-2; TRBD2 matches 13 bases. This CDR3 has 18 residues. Germline values: CDR1 LGHNA, CDR2 YNFKEQ. The junction had 9 bases not matched to a gene; V was cut back by 8 bases and J by 0 bases. The CDR3 bases are TGTGCCAGCGGCCTGACTAGCGGGGGGACGACGAACACCGGGGAGCTGTTTTTT. Encoded protein: CASGLTSGGTTNTGELFF.

This chain connects TRBV7-8 to TRBJ1-2, with TRBD1 as a possible D gene (6 bases). CDR3 size: 15 residues. Germline CDR1 reads SGHVS; CDR2 reads FQNEAQ. V dropped 5 bases and J dropped 4 bases, with 17 bases sitting between them. The CDR3 nucleotides are TGTGCCAGCAGCGCCCGGACAGACGCTATCTATGGCTACACCTTC. This sequence encodes CASSARTDAIYGYTF.

J is TRBJ2-3 and V is TRBV25-1, with D perhaps TRBD2 (5 bases). The CDR3 covers 15 residues. CDR1 and CDR2 from the germline V gene are MGHDK and SYGVNS. V was shortened by 1 base and J by 8 bases, with 16 bases between the two germline ends. The chain's CDR3 is CASSESTSPGGTQYF. The CDR3 DNA reads TGTGCCAGCAGTGAATCTACGAGCCCAGGAGGTACGCAGTATTTT.

This chain joins TRBV29-1 and TRBJ2-3; TRBD2 matches at 7 bases. There are 16 residues in the CDR3. V gave up 5 bases and J gave up 0 bases; unmatched junction bases: 11. The germline V gene encodes CDR1 SQVTM and CDR2 ANQGSEA. The CDR3 loop reads CSVIGRGAPSTDTQYF. CDR3 DNA sequence: TGCAGCGTTATTGGGAGGGGTGCCCCAAGCACAGATACGCAGTATTTT.

This chain links TRBV7-2 with TRBJ2-5; the match to TRBD1 covers 10 bases. The germline gives CDR1 SGHTA, CDR2 FQGNSA. CDR3 size: 14 residues. The trim removed 5 bases at V and 5 bases at J, leaving 5 bases unmatched. CDR3 protein: CASSTPGQGETQYF. CDR3 coding DNA: TGTGCCAGCAGCACACCGGGACAGGGGGAGACCCAGTACTTC.

The V and J genes are TRBV6-1 and TRBJ2-1; TRBD2 is a possible D gene (6 bases). The CDR3 length is 13 residues. Between the trimmed V and J ends, which lost 11 bases and 2 bases, there was a span of 13 bases. CDR1 MNHNS and CDR2 SASEGT come from the germline V gene. The CDR3 is CAGAAGPYNEQFF. CDR3 DNA sequence: TGTGCCGGGGCCGCGGGGCCCTACAATGAGCAGTTCTTC.

This clonotype was detected only once. The rearrangement uses TRBV20-1 and TRBJ2-1; 9 nucleotides line up with TRBD2. Germline-derived CDR1 and CDR2 are DFQATT and SNEGSKA (reference sequence). The CDR3 totals 14 residues. After removal of 0 bases from V and 8 bases from J, the junction contained 5 bases not matched to a gene. In DNA, the CDR3 is TGCAGTGCTAGAGAAGCGGGAGGTCTTGATGAGCAGTTCTTC. This codes for CSAREAGGLDEQFF.

This rearrangement joins TRBV4-3 to TRBJ2-1; D is ambiguous. The CDR3 spans 15 residues. Germline CDR1 is LGHNA and CDR2 is YSLEER. V lost 2 bases and J lost 1, with 9 bases in between. DNA for the CDR3: TGCGCCAGCAGCCAACGATGGCCTTCCTACAATGAGCAGTTCTTC. This gives the protein CASSQRWPSYNEQFF.

The genes are TRBV2 and TRBJ1-2, with 8 bases lining up with TRBD1. Germline values: CDR1 SNHLY, CDR2 FYNNEI. The CDR3 loop spans 13 amino acids. J was trimmed by 8 bases and V by 6 bases; bases with no gene match: 8. CDR3 coding DNA: TGTGCCAGCAGCCCGGACAGGGTCGGAGGCTACACCTTC. Translation gives CASSPDRVGGYTF. Full variable domain (missing parts from reference TRBV2 and TRBJ1-2): EPEVTQTPSHQVTQMGQEVILRCVPISNHLYFYWYRQILGQKVEFLVSFYNNEISEKSEIFDDQFSVERPDGSNFTLKIRSTKLEDSAMYFCASSPDRVGGYTFGSGTRLTVV.

CDR3 coding DNA: TGTGCCAGCAGCTTAGCCGAGGGTCGCGGAAACTATGGCTACACCTTC. Translated, it gives CASSLAEGRGNYGYTF. This rearrangement joins TRBV11-1 to TRBJ1-2; D uncertain. The germline V and J ends were trimmed by 0 bases and 2 bases, with 13 bases remaining between them. Looked up from germline, CDR1 is SGHAT and CDR2 is FQDESV (reference sequence). The CDR3 has 16 residues. Filled out from reference TRBV11-1 and TRBJ1-2, the complete variable domain reads EAEVAQSPRYKITEKSQAVAFWCDPISGHATLYWYRQILGQGPELLVQFQDESVVDDSQLPKDRFSAERLKGVDSTLKIQPAELGDSAMYLCASSLAEGRGNYGYTFGSGTRLTVV.

The CDR3 region is CASSEARDSEPYEQYF. CDR3 sequence (DNA): TGTGCCAGCAGTGAAGCGCGGGACAGCGAGCCCTACGAGCAGTACTTC. The chain has TRBV2 and TRBJ2-7, with D possibly matching TRBD1 (7 bases). CDR1 is SNHLY, CDR2 FYNNEI, per germline. The CDR3 runs to 16 residues. V shed 0 bases and J shed 2 bases, with 14 bases lying between them.

The CDR3 DNA reads TGCGCCAGCAGCCACCCGGGATCCAGCGATGAGCAGTTCTTC. This sequence encodes CASSHPGSSDEQFF. This chain connects TRBV4-1 to TRBJ2-1; a possible D gene is TRBD2 (5 bases). The CDR3 runs to 14 residues. Germline lookup yields CDR1 MGHRA and CDR2 YSYEKL. Trimming stripped 3 bases from V and 8 bases from J, with 14 bases between.

The CDR3 sequence: CASSILEGVGYF. CDR3 bases: TGTGCCAGCAGCATACTAGAAGGCGTAGGGTATTTT. The gene calls are TRBV5-5 and TRBJ2-3; possibly TRBD2 for D (5 bases). Looked up from germline, CDR1 is SGHKS and CDR2 is YYEKEE (reference sequence). Trimming removed 4 bases from V and 14 bases from J, with 17 bases in between. The CDR3 is 12 amino acids.

V usage is TRBV27 and J usage is TRBJ2-1, with 7 positions matching TRBD2. This CDR3 is built from 16 residues. Germline CDR1 is MNHEY and CDR2 is SMNVEV (reference sequence). The V segment lost 4 bases and the J segment 0 bases; nucleotides outside the gene matches: 6. The CDR3 loop is CASSYASGGSYNEQFF. CDR3 DNA: TGTGCCAGCAGTTACGCTAGCGGAGGCTCCTACAATGAGCAGTTCTTC.

This chain links TRBV11-2 with TRBJ2-3; 8 bases fit TRBD2. The CDR3 totals 15 residues. V dropped 5 bases and J dropped 5; count of bases not matched to a gene: 9. CDR1 is SGHAT and CDR2 is FQNNGV in the germline V gene. The CDR3 loop is CASSPGAGAQDTQYF. The CDR3 DNA is TGTGCCAGCAGCCCCGGAGCGGGGGCGCAAGATACGCAGTATTTT.

This rearrangement joins TRBV9 to TRBJ2-5, with D hard to call. The J call is uncertain, as TRBJ2-7 better fits the DNA end. Looked up from germline, CDR1 is SGDLS and CDR2 is YYNGEE. This CDR3 has 16 residues. CDR3 sequence: CASSNAKGSPGYEQYF. The DNA of the CDR3 is TGTGCCAGCAGCAACGCAAAGGGCTCCCCGGGTTACGAGCAGTACTTC.

For this clonotype: Its ends do not fully match the called genes, so a read error is possible. V and J are TRBV5-1 and TRBJ2-4, with TRBD1 as a possible D gene (5 bases). The DNA end is a closer match to TRBJ2-7, so the J assignment may be wrong. The CDR3 length is 12 residues. Germline loops: CDR1 SGHRS, CDR2 YFSETQ. This CDR3 reads CTSSQTDSEQYF. CDR3 in DNA: TGCACCAGCAGCCAAACCGACAGCGAGCAGTACTTC.

CDR3 residues: CASSPAAANYGYTF. In DNA form, the CDR3 reads TGTGCCAGCAGCCCTGCGGCAGCTAACTATGGCTACACCTTC. The chain carries TRBV28 and TRBJ1-2, with D uncertain. V was cut by 6 bases and J by 0 bases, with 11 bases left in between. Germline V CDR1 and CDR2: MDHEN, SYDVKM. The CDR3 is 14 amino acids.